Each of the 8 T cell receptor beta chains below was sequenced from the same sample in a study of blood T cell repertoires in COVID-19. Clones were sequenced by immunoSEQ multiplex PCR, and TCRdb holds only the in-frame ones, with some missing. The data show a few hundred thousand clones, with about 87% seen just once and roughly 3.1% held by the top ten. Sequenced material: peripheral blood. The receptors stem from a human donor in a cohort sampled during active COVID-19.

This chain links TRBV4-2 with TRBJ1-5; 7 positions match TRBD1. Germline CDR1 LGHNA, CDR2 YNFKEQ. The V segment lost 3 bases and the J segment 5 bases; nucleotides outside the gene matches: 16. CDR3 size: 18 residues. CDR3 amino acids: CASSHSGGTPGRDQPQHF. CDR3 DNA sequence: TGTGCCAGCAGCCACTCAGGGGGGACACCGGGCAGGGATCAGCCCCAGCATTTT.

The chain uses TRBV9 and TRBJ2-1; the D is unclear. Germline V CDR1 and CDR2: SGDLS, YYNGEE. V was clipped by 5 bases and J by 5 bases, with 11 bases between them. The CDR3 spans 13 residues. The CDR3 bases are TGTGCCAGCAGTGCCCTCAGTGACAATGAGCAGTTCTTC. Protein: CASSALSDNEQFF.

The chain links TRBV7-2 to TRBJ2-3; TRBD1 aligns across 7 bases. The CDR3 has 17 residues. The ends lost 5 bases at V and 0 bases at J; junction bases unmatched: 11. The germline gives CDR1 SGHTA, CDR2 FQGNSA. In nucleotides, the CDR3 is TGTGCCAGCAGCCCAAACAGGGGCCTAAGGAGCACAGATACGCAGTATTTT. The encoded protein is CASSPNRGLRSTDTQYF.

The chain recombines TRBV10-3 with TRBJ2-2; 9 bases are shared with TRBD1. Germline CDR1 reads ENHRY; CDR2 reads SYGVKD. There are 18 residues in the CDR3. With 0 bases clipped from V and 5 bases from J, the junction kept 10 bases outside the gene matches. The CDR3 nucleotides are TGTGCCATCAGTGAGTCGCTTGGGACAGGGAGGATGACCGGGGAGCTGTTTTTT. Its translation is CAISESLGTGRMTGELFF.

The genes are TRBV4-2 and TRBJ2-5; 8 bases fit TRBD2. Germline values: CDR1 LGHNA, CDR2 YNFKEQ. The length of the CDR3 is 15 residues. Trimming removed 3 bases from V and 0 bases from J; junction bases left unmatched: 3. CDR3 DNA: TGTGCCAGCAGCCAGTTGCGGGGGGACCAAGAGACCCAGTACTTC. It yields the protein CASSQLRGDQETQYF.

The chain has TRBV7-2 and TRBJ2-3, with no clear D. V was trimmed by 2 bases and J by 3 bases, leaving 12 bases between them. CDR3 length: 15 amino acids. The germline V gene encodes CDR1 SGHTA and CDR2 FQGNSA. CDR3: CASSLIGVETDTQYF. Here the CDR3 DNA reads TGTGCCAGCAGCTTAATTGGAGTAGAGACAGATACGCAGTATTTT.

This CDR3 is CSASSGVNSPLHF. In DNA form, the CDR3 reads TGCAGTGCTAGTTCGGGGGTTAATTCACCCCTCCACTTT. The V and J genes are TRBV20-1 and TRBJ1-6; TRBD1 is a possible D gene (5 bases). CDR3 length: 13 amino acids. Germline V gene sequence: CDR1 DFQATT, CDR2 SNEGSKA (reference sequence). The V gene lost 3 bases and the J gene lost 6 bases, with 9 bases spanning the gap.

V usage is TRBV27 and J usage is TRBJ2-1; 11 bases agree with TRBD2. The CDR3 is 14 amino acids. The trim removed 6 bases at V and 6 bases at J, leaving 4 bases unmatched. Germline loops: CDR1 MNHEY, CDR2 SMNVEV (reference sequence). CDR3 sequence reads: CASRLAGGLNEQFF. The CDR3 nucleotides are TGTGCCAGCAGGTTAGCGGGAGGGCTCAATGAGCAGTTCTTC.